This T cell receptor beta chain came from a study of yellow fever vaccine responses in identical twins. To note about this clonotype: The antigen remains undetermined.

TCRdb analysed the RT-PCR reads with MiXCR anew, one entry per CDR3 protein. The sample records 30,000 to 40,000 distinct CDR3 sequences, approximately 54% being singletons. Trimming took off 4 bases at V and 8 bases at J, with 9 bases between the two ends. Germline CDR1 is WNHNN and CDR2 is SYGVQD (reference sequence). The CDR3 has 12 amino acids. Study results and caveats: Reportedly, the T cell response mounted by twins to vaccine seemed partly convergent, partly personalized.

The material was T cells from blood (PBMCs), unsorted or a sorted subset (not recorded which), obtained before or after yellow fever vaccination (not recorded which). The V and J genes are TRBV10-1 and TRBJ1-5; D is uncertain. The TCR was taken from a woman between 18 and 30 years old who received the yellow fever vaccine. CDR3 in DNA: TGCGCCAGCAGTGCCGGGTCGGAGCCCCAGCATTTT. Protein sequence: CASSAGSEPQHF.